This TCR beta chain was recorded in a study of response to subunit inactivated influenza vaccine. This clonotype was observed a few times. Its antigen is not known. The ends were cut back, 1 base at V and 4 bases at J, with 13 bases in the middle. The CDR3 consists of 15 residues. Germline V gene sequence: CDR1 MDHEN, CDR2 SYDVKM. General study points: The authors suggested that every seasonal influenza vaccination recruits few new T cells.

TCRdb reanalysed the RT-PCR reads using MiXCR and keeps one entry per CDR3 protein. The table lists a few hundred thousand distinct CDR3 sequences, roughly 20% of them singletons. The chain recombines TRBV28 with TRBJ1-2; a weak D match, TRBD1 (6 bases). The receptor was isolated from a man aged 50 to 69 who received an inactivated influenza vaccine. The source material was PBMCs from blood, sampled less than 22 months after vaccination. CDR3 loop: CASSLSARGIYGYTF. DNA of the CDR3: TGTGCCAGCAGTTTATCGGCCAGGGGAATCTATGGCTACACCTTC.